This TCR beta chain was retrieved from a study of T cell responses to AZD1222 COVID-19 vaccine. Study-level background: Researchers grouped second doses given at about 4 or about 12 weeks into one pool.

The protocol was immunoSEQ multiplex PCR, while the TCRdb copy is restricted to in-frame clones and leaves out a portion. The repertoire includes around 110,000 clones, 85% to 95% of them detected once, and over 1.5% sits in the top ten. Trimming took 2 bases from V and 0 from J, leaving 11 bases between them. The CDR3 consists of 15 residues. Germline V gives CDR1 KGHSH, CDR2 LQKENI. Comments on this clone: Its target is not known.

General study results and limits: Donors were chiefly white British, with a greater number of females, and clonal diversity was perhaps underestimated. It was only a handful of AZD1222 recipients who were seropositive at baseline. Spike-specific TCR breadth and depth went up after people got two AZD1222 doses.

The rearrangement uses TRBV18 and TRBJ2-7; D assignment may be TRBD1 or TRBD2 (5 bases each). The source is an adult in good health. The sample here was peripheral blood, taken on day 0 of AZD1222 vaccination. The CDR3 coding sequence is TGTGCCAGCTCACCAGGGGACGCCACCTCCTACGAGCAGTACTTC. This codes for CASSPGDATSYEQYF.